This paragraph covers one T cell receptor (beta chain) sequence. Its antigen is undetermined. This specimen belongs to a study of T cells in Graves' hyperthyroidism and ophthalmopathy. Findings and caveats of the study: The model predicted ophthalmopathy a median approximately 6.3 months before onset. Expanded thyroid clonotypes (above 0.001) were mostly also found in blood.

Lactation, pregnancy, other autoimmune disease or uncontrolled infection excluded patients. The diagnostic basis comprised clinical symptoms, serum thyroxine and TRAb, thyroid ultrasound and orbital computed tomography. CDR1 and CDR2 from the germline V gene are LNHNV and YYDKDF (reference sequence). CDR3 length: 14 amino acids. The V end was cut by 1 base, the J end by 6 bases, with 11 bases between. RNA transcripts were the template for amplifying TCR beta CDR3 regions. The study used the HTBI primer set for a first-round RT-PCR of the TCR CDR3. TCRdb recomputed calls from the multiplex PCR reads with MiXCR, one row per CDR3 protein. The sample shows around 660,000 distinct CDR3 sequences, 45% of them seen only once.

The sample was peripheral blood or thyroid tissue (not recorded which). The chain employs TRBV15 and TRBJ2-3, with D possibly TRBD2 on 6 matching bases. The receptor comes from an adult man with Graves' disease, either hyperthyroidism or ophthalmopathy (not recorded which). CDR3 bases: TGTGCCACCAGCAGAGTAACGGCGGGGGATACGCAGTATTTT. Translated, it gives CATSRVTAGDTQYF.